This entry lists 12 T cell receptor beta chains sequenced from one sample in a study of glioma-infiltrating T cells after dendritic cell vaccination. The protocol was immunoSEQ multiplex PCR, while the TCRdb copy is restricted to in-frame clones and leaves out a portion. This repertoire shows around 100,000 clones, roughly 81% found once; its top ten account for about 12%. The sequenced sample was blood, obtained before dendritic cell vaccination. These receptors originate from a human donor with glioblastoma.

The V and J genes are TRBV4-1 and TRBJ2-7; 7 bases fit TRBD2. The CDR3 is 14 residues long. Germline V CDR1 and CDR2: MGHRA, YSYEKL. J was trimmed by 3 bases and V by 0 bases; bases with no gene match: 2. CDR3 protein: CASSQDGGGYEQYF. The DNA of the CDR3 is TGCGCCAGCAGCCAAGATGGGGGGGGCTACGAGCAGTACTTC.

The V call is TRBV6-1, the J call TRBJ1-3; D is perhaps TRBD1 (6 bases). The V gene's germline CDR1 is MNHNS and CDR2 SASEGT. The CDR3 covers 14 residues. V lost 4 bases and J 4 bases, leaving 11 bases between the germline ends. The CDR3 DNA follows: TGTGCCAGCAGTGGAAACAGGGAGGGAAACACCATATATTTT. It codes for CASSGNREGNTIYF.

V usage is TRBV10-3 and J usage is TRBJ2-2; no clear D gene. The CDR3 is made up of 11 amino acids. V shed 7 bases and J shed 6 bases, with 6 bases lying between them. The germline CDR1 and CDR2 sequences are ENHRY and SYGVKD. CDR3 residues: CAINIAGELFF. The CDR3, as DNA: TGTGCCATCAATATAGCCGGGGAGCTGTTTTTT.

This chain connects TRBV7-9 to TRBJ1-1; D uncertain. Germline CDR1 SEHNR, CDR2 FQNEAQ (reference sequence). Trimming left V 2 bases short and J 8 bases short, with 6 bases between. The CDR3 is 11 residues long. CDR3 sequence: CASSLSGEAFF. The CDR3 DNA follows: TGTGCCAGCAGCTTATCGGGGGAAGCTTTCTTT.

This clone has just a few counts. The J gene is TRBJ2-7, the V gene TRBV13, with D perhaps TRBD2 (5 bases). Trimming stripped 0 bases from V and 0 bases from J, with 24 bases between. Germline values: CDR1 PRHDT, CDR2 FYEKMQ (reference sequence). The CDR3 totals 20 residues. The CDR3 DNA reads as TGTGCCAGCAGCTTAGGGGCCCCGGACTTTTTCCTCCAGAGCTCCTACGAGCAGTACTTC. Translating it yields CASSLGAPDFFLQSSYEQYF.

The chain recombines TRBV5-1 with TRBJ2-7, with 7 bases that match TRBD2. V lost 1 base and J lost 6; bases outside the gene matches: 13. This CDR3 spans 16 amino acids. In germline, CDR1 is SGHRS, CDR2 YFSETQ. CDR3 DNA: TGCGCCAGCAGCTTGTCCTGGACTAGGCGTAGTGGCGAGCAGTACTTC. The encoded protein is CASSLSWTRRSGEQYF.

Written as DNA, the CDR3 is TGTGCCAGCAGCTTTGGGGTCACAGCGGGGGAGCAAGAGACCCAGTACTTC. Protein product: CASSFGVTAGEQETQYF. This chain links TRBV11-2 with TRBJ2-5, with 8 bases identical to TRBD2. Per the germline V gene, CDR1 is SGHAT and CDR2 is FQNNGV. The CDR3 length is 17 residues. Trimming at V came to 3 bases and at J to 2 bases, leaving 11 bases not matched to a gene. The full variable domain, completed using reference TRBV11-2 and TRBJ2-5, is EAGVAQSPRYKIIEKRQSVAFWCNPISGHATLYWYQQILGQGPKLLIQFQNNGVVDDSQLPKDRFSAERLKGVDSTLKIQPAKLEDSAVYLCASSFGVTAGEQETQYFGPGTRLLVL.

As to this clone: The identical CDR3 is also encoded by other nucleotide sequences in the sample. This chain connects TRBV5-1 to TRBJ1-1; D gene unclear. Germline assignment: CDR1 SGHRS and CDR2 YFSETQ. Trimming removed 0 bases at V and 4 bases at J, with 13 bases between. CDR3 length: 15 amino acids. The DNA for the CDR3 is TGCGCCAGCAGCTTGGTACGGGGTTCTGGCACTGAAGCTTTCTTT. Protein product: CASSLVRGSGTEAFF.

The chain recombines TRBV7-2 with TRBJ1-2; 7 nucleotides align to TRBD1. The junction had 7 bases not matched to a gene; V was cut back by 5 bases and J by 4 bases. The germline V gene encodes CDR1 SGHTA and CDR2 FQGNSA. The CDR3 is 14 amino acids. CDR3 in amino acids: CASSPGQAAYGYTF. The DNA for the CDR3 is TGTGCCAGCAGCCCCGGACAGGCAGCCTATGGCTACACCTTC. The entire variable domain, with the rest obtained from reference TRBV7-2 and TRBJ1-2, is as follows: GAGVSQSPSNKVTEKGKDVELRCDPISGHTALYWYRQSLGQGLEFLIYFQGNSAPDKSGLPSDRFSAERTGGSVSTLTIQRTQQEDSAVYLCASSPGQAAYGYTFGSGTRLTVV.

The chain recombines TRBV19 with TRBJ2-5; D is perhaps TRBD1 (6 bases). The J call is in doubt because the DNA end fits TRBJ2-7 better. Germline V gives CDR1 LNHDA, CDR2 SQIVND (reference sequence). The CDR3 is 13 amino acids. CDR3 nucleotide sequence: TGTGCCAGTAGTAGGGACATCTCCTACGAGCAGTACTTC. Protein product: CASSRDISYEQYF.

V usage is TRBV5-1 and J usage is TRBJ2-7, with 7 bases matching TRBD2. J was trimmed by 0 bases and V by 4 bases; bases with no gene match: 4. CDR3 length equals 14 residues. The germline V gene encodes CDR1 SGHRS and CDR2 YFSETQ. The CDR3 DNA sequence: TGCGCCAGCAGCCTTAAGCGGGGCTCCTACGAGCAGTACTTC. This codes for CASSLKRGSYEQYF.

This chain joins TRBV18 and TRBJ2-4; 9 bases are a match to TRBD1. This CDR3 spans 15 amino acids. Germline lookup yields CDR1 KGHSH and CDR2 LQKENI. J lost 8 bases, V lost 5 bases, and 10 bases had no gene match. The CDR3 coding sequence is TGTGCCAGCTCAATGACAGGGGGAATTGAAGACATTCAGTACTTC. Its translation: CASSMTGGIEDIQYF.